These 23 T cell receptor beta chains originate from one sample sequenced in a study of cytomegalovirus exposure and HLA in healthy donors. 13 Jbeta primers and 60 Vbeta primers were used for the PCR. Method: immunoSEQ multiplex PCR; TCRdb's copy keeps in-frame clones and lacks some. In the table there are nearly 110,000 clones, approximately 85% of which are singletons. Sequencing was performed on PBMCs. These TCRs come from a man in his fifties in good health and CMV-seronegative.

The CDR3 nucleotides read TGTGCCAGCAGTGAGGGGTCGGCAGGGTATTCACCCCTCCACTTT. It encodes CASSEGSAGYSPLHF. V is TRBV6-1 and J is TRBJ1-6; the D gene is possibly TRBD1 (5 bases). The CDR3 covers 15 residues. Germline V gene lookup returns CDR1 MNHNS and CDR2 SASEGT. V dropped 3 bases and J dropped 8 bases, with 14 bases sitting between them.

The V call is TRBV6-1, the J call TRBJ1-3, with D possibly TRBD1 on 5 matching bases. The CDR3 has 12 residues. The germline V gene encodes CDR1 MNHNS and CDR2 SASEGT. Trimming stripped 8 bases from V and 3 bases from J, with 8 bases between. CDR3 amino acids: CASGADGNTIYF. The CDR3 DNA reads TGTGCCAGCGGGGCCGATGGAAACACCATATATTTT.

The chain is built from TRBV25-1 and TRBJ2-2; no clear D gene. CDR1 and CDR2 (germline): MGHDK, SYGVNS. CDR3 length: 12 amino acids. V lost 4 bases and J 8 bases, leaving 8 bases between the germline ends. CDR3 nucleotide sequence: TGTGCCAGCAGTGTCAACGGGGGGGAGCTGTTTTTT. It yields the protein CASSVNGGELFF.

The chain recombines TRBV6-6 with TRBJ2-1; 7 bases align to TRBD1. V trimming: 2 bases; J trimming: 10 bases; junction bases outside the gene matches: 2. The germline CDR1 and CDR2 sequences are MNHNY and SVGAGI (reference sequence). The CDR3 consists of 12 residues. CDR3 nucleotide sequence: TGTGCCAGCAGTTACAGACAGGGCGAGCAGTTCTTC. As protein: CASSYRQGEQFF.

This clone turned up a few times. The J gene is TRBJ2-1, the V gene TRBV9, with D possibly matching TRBD1 (5 bases). This CDR3 is built from 15 residues. Germline V lookup: CDR1 SGDLS, CDR2 YYNGEE. V was clipped by 0 bases and J by 5 bases, with 12 bases between them. The CDR3 region is CASSVESATDNEQFF. The CDR3 nucleotides are TGTGCCAGCAGCGTAGAGTCAGCGACAGACAATGAGCAGTTCTTC.

V and J are TRBV2 and TRBJ2-2; a possible D gene is TRBD1 (6 bases). Germline V gene sequence: CDR1 SNHLY, CDR2 FYNNEI. Trimming left V 5 bases short and J 1 base short, with 11 bases between. This CDR3 is built from 15 residues. The chain's CDR3 is CASSPDRLNTGELFF. CDR3 nucleotides: TGTGCCAGCAGTCCCGACAGGCTGAACACCGGGGAGCTGTTTTTT.

V and J are TRBV19 and TRBJ2-7; D is perhaps TRBD1 (6 bases). The germline gives CDR1 LNHDA, CDR2 SQIVND (reference sequence). The V gene lost 10 bases and the J gene lost 5 bases, with 18 bases spanning the gap. The CDR3 sequence is 13 residues long. The CDR3 sequence is CATSTGLGDEQYV. The CDR3 region has the DNA TGTGCCACTTCGACAGGCCTGGGGGACGAGCAGTACGTC.

In DNA, the CDR3 is TGTGCCAGCAGCCTGGACATCTATGGCTACACCTTC. It specifies CASSLDIYGYTF. V usage is TRBV5-5 and J usage is TRBJ1-2; D possibly corresponds to TRBD1 (5 bases). This CDR3 is built from 12 residues. Trimming took off 4 bases at V and 4 bases at J, with 8 bases between the two ends. CDR1 and CDR2 (germline): SGHKS, YYEKEE (reference sequence).

This clone was seen a few times. The V and J genes are TRBV5-6 and TRBJ2-7, with 8 positions matching TRBD1. Germline CDR1 SGHDT, CDR2 YYEEEE. This CDR3 has 15 amino acids. V shed 1 base and J 3 bases; nucleotides not matched to a gene: 6. CDR3 bases: TGTGCCAGCAGCTTGTACGGGACAGGAGGCTACGAGCAGTACGTC. Encoded protein: CASSLYGTGGYEQYV.

The J gene is TRBJ2-5, the V gene TRBV18, with TRBD2 identical over 8 bases. The germline gives CDR1 KGHSH, CDR2 LQKENI. V gave up 6 bases and J gave up 0 bases; unmatched junction bases: 6. This CDR3 is 15 amino acids long. CDR3 sequence reads: CASSEAGEYQETQYF. CDR3 nucleotide sequence: TGTGCCAGCTCGGAAGCGGGGGAGTACCAAGAGACCCAGTACTTC. Based on the CDR3 plus reference TRBV18 and TRBJ2-5, the full variable domain is NAGVMQNPRHLVRRRGQEARLRCSPMKGHSHVYWYRQLPEEGLKFMVYLQKENIIDESGMPKERFSAEFPKEGPSILRIQQVVRGDSAAYFCASSEAGEYQETQYFGPGTRLLVL.

The V gene is TRBV27, the J gene TRBJ2-3; TRBD2 matches 9 bases. CDR1 is MNHEY and CDR2 is SMNVEV in the germline V gene (reference sequence). The CDR3 covers 15 residues. V shed 4 bases and J 4 bases; nucleotides not matched to a gene: 6. CDR3 nucleotide sequence: TGTGCCAGCAGTTGGGCGGGGGGGCCAGCAGATACGCAGTATTTT. This codes for CASSWAGGPADTQYF.

The chain has TRBV5-4 and TRBJ1-1, with 9 bases lining up with TRBD1. The CDR3 runs to 15 residues. V shed 2 bases, J shed 7 bases, and the junction held 9 bases outside the gene matches. Per the germline V gene, CDR1 is SGHNT and CDR2 is YYREEE (reference sequence). CDR3 DNA sequence: TGTGCCAGCAGCTTTCAGACAGGGGGTTCGGGTGAAGCTTTCTTT. Translating it yields CASSFQTGGSGEAFF.

This clone was found a few times. J is TRBJ1-4 and V is TRBV4-3; D ambiguous. Germline loops: CDR1 LGHNA, CDR2 YSLEER. This CDR3 region has 14 residues. The ends were cut back, 4 bases at V and 8 bases at J, with 14 bases in the middle. As DNA, the CDR3 is TGCGCCAGCAGCCGAAGCGGGGTTGGGGAAAAACTGTTTTTT. Its translation: CASSRSGVGEKLFF.

The sample holds a few counts of this clone. The chain is built from TRBV7-8 and TRBJ2-2; D unresolved. The germline V and J ends were trimmed by 6 bases and 4 bases, with 12 bases remaining between them. Germline loops: CDR1 SGHVS, CDR2 FQNEAQ. CDR3 length: 14 residues. CDR3 DNA: TGTGCCAGCAGGGTGTCCCGAGCCACCGGGGAGCTGTTTTTT. Translated, it gives CASRVSRATGELFF.

Notes on this clone: The same CDR3 can be traced to other DNA sequences in this sample. V is TRBV18 and J is TRBJ1-1; no clear D. CDR3 length equals 13 residues. The V end lost 2 bases, the J end lost 11 bases, and 15 bases lay between the germline ends. From germline, CDR1 is KGHSH and CDR2 LQKENI. CDR3 loop: CASSPSAQDEAFF. The CDR3 DNA follows: TGTGCCAGCTCACCATCGGCCCAGGATGAGGCTTTCTTT.

This clone showed up just a few times. The chain carries TRBV5-6 and TRBJ1-6; 7 bases match TRBD1. This CDR3 region has 17 residues. In germline, CDR1 is SGHDT, CDR2 YYEEEE. V shed 1 base and J 8 bases; nucleotides not matched to a gene: 12. In nucleotides, the CDR3 is TGTGCCAGCAGCTTGCCATTCCCCGGGACAGTCGATTCACCCCTCCACTTT. Translation gives CASSLPFPGTVDSPLHF.

The chain has TRBV7-2 and TRBJ2-7; 8 nucleotides align to TRBD2. The V segment lost 2 bases and the J segment 1 base; nucleotides outside the gene matches: 4. Germline CDR1 SGHTA, CDR2 FQGNSA. CDR3 size: 15 residues. The CDR3 loop reads CASSLRTGGSYEQYF. The CDR3 DNA follows: TGTGCCAGCAGCTTAAGAACGGGGGGGTCCTACGAGCAGTACTTC. Combining the CDR3 with reference TRBV7-2 and TRBJ2-7 gives the whole variable domain GAGVSQSPSNKVTEKGKDVELRCDPISGHTALYWYRQSLGQGLEFLIYFQGNSAPDKSGLPSDRFSAERTGGSVSTLTIQRTQQEDSAVYLCASSLRTGGSYEQYFGPGTRLTVT.

The CDR3 bases are TGCGCCAGCAGCTTGGAACAGGGGAGGGATACGCAGTATTTT. Translation gives CASSLEQGRDTQYF. V and J are TRBV5-1 and TRBJ2-3; D is perhaps TRBD1 (7 bases). The germline V gene encodes CDR1 SGHRS and CDR2 YFSETQ. Trimming took 0 bases from V and 6 from J, leaving 11 bases between them. This CDR3 is built from 14 residues.

CDR3 sequence (DNA): TGTGCCACCTTTAGTGACTATAGCGGCTACAATGAGCAGTTCTTC. It yields the protein CATFSDYSGYNEQFF. The rearrangement uses TRBV10-3 and TRBJ2-1; TRBD2 is a possible D gene (6 bases). With 10 bases removed from V and 3 bases from J, the gap between germline ends came to 19 bases. Germline V CDR1 and CDR2: ENHRY, SYGVKD. The CDR3 consists of 15 residues.

This chain uses TRBV14 with TRBJ2-3, with unresolved D. V was cut by 2 bases and J by 0 bases, with 3 bases left in between. The V gene's germline CDR1 is SGHDN and CDR2 FVKESK. This CDR3 has 13 amino acids. The CDR3 region is CASSQISTDTQYF. CDR3 sequence (DNA): TGTGCCAGCAGCCAAATAAGCACAGATACGCAGTATTTT.

The V and J genes are TRBV5-5 and TRBJ2-3, with D perhaps TRBD1 (5 bases). This CDR3 has 16 residues. V shed 1 base and J shed 0 bases, with 12 bases lying between them. From germline, CDR1 is SGHKS and CDR2 YYEKEE (reference sequence). The DNA for the CDR3 is TGTGCCAGCAGCTTGAATCAGGGTCTTAGCACAGATACGCAGTATTTT. Its protein product is CASSLNQGLSTDTQYF.

This clone was seen a single time. V is TRBV25-1 and J is TRBJ2-5, with TRBD1 matching 11 bases. J lost 4 bases, V lost 4 bases, and 5 bases had no gene match. The CDR3 runs to 15 residues. Per the germline V gene, CDR1 is MGHDK and CDR2 is SYGVNS. The CDR3, as DNA: TGTGCCAGCAGTGCCCCCGGGACAGGGGGAGAGACCCAGTACTTC. Residues: CASSAPGTGGETQYF.

This clone has just a few counts. This chain links TRBV4-2 with TRBJ1-1; 7 nucleotides line up with TRBD1. CDR3 length: 16 amino acids. Germline V gives CDR1 LGHNA, CDR2 YNFKEQ. The V segment lost 1 base and the J segment 1 base; nucleotides outside the gene matches: 6. For the CDR3, the DNA is TGTGCCAGCAGCCAAGCCCCAGGGGGAGCGAACACTGAAGCTTTCTTT. It specifies CASSQAPGGANTEAFF.